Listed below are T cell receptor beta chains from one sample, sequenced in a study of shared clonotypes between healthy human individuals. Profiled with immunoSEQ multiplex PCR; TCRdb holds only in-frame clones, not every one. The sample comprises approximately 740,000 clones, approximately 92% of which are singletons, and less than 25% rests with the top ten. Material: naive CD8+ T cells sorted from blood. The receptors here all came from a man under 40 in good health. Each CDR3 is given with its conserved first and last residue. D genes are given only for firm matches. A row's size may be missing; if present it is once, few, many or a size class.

CDR3 protein: CASSQAIGRDSSYEQYF
CDR3 DNA: TGTGCCAGCAGCCAAGCAATAGGCAGGGATTCGTCCTACGAGCAGTACTTC
CDR3 length: 17
V gene: TRBV4-2
J gene: TRBJ2-7
clone size: once
D gene: -

CDR3 protein: CASSSQDGRDTYNEQFF
CDR3 DNA: TGTGCCAGCAGCTCCCAGGACGGTCGAGACACCTACAATGAGCAGTTCTTC
CDR3 length: 17
V gene: TRBV5-6
J gene: TRBJ2-1
clone size: -
D gene: -

CDR3 protein: CASSQRGGDEQFF
CDR3 DNA: TGCGCCAGCAGCCAAAGGGGGGGGGATGAGCAGTTCTTC
CDR3 length: 13
V gene: TRBV4-1
J gene: TRBJ2-1
clone size: -
D gene: -

CDR3 protein: CASSPTVYEQYF
CDR3 DNA: TGTGCCAGCAGCCCGACTGTCTACGAGCAGTACTTC
CDR3 length: 12
V gene: TRBV7-9
J gene: TRBJ2-7
clone size: -
D gene: -

CDR3 protein: CASSDNYEQYF
CDR3 DNA: TGCGCCAGCAGCGACAACTACGAGCAGTACTTC
CDR3 length: 11
V gene: TRBV5-1
J gene: TRBJ2-7
clone size: -
D gene: -

CDR3 protein: CAISDPTQGLLGDYGYTF
CDR3 DNA: TGTGCCATCAGTGATCCAACCCAGGGACTACTTGGGGACTATGGCTACACCTTC
CDR3 length: 18
V gene: TRBV10-3
J gene: TRBJ1-2
clone size: -
D gene: -

CDR3 protein: CASALGGTNQPQHF
CDR3 DNA: TGTGCCAGCGCTCTGGGGGGCACCAATCAGCCCCAGCATTTT
CDR3 length: 14
V gene: TRBV27
J gene: TRBJ1-5
clone size: -
D gene: -

CDR3 protein: CASSWTGGNEQFF
CDR3 DNA: TGCGCCAGCAGCTGGACAGGGGGCAATGAGCAGTTCTTC
CDR3 length: 13
V gene: TRBV5-1
J gene: TRBJ2-1
clone size: few
D gene: TRBD1

CDR3 protein: CASSSNDLLAGGYEQYF
CDR3 DNA: TGTGCCAGCAGTTCCAATGACCTACTAGCGGGAGGCTACGAGCAGTACTTC
CDR3 length: 17
V gene: TRBV27
J gene: TRBJ2-7
clone size: -
D gene: TRBD2

CDR3 protein: CASGSPRGVRGTEAFF
CDR3 DNA: TGTGCCAGTGGCTCACCCCGGGGTGTGCGGGGAACTGAAGCTTTCTTT
CDR3 length: 16
V gene: TRBV19
J gene: TRBJ1-1
clone size: once
D gene: -

CDR3 protein: CASATGSLQETQYF
CDR3 DNA: TGTGCCAGCGCAACAGGGAGCCTCCAAGAGACCCAGTACTTC
CDR3 length: 14
V gene: TRBV9
J gene: TRBJ2-5
clone size: -
D gene: -